This is a list of T cell receptor beta chains from one sample in a study of control samples from healthy donors and cancer patients. This table comes from immunoSEQ multiplex PCR, and its TCRdb copy is limited to in-frame clones, with some not included. The sample lists roughly 100,000 clones; roughly 88% were seen once. Specimen: blood. These TCRs come from a young man in good health. Each CDR3 is given with its conserved first and last residue. Each record gives: V gene, D gene, J gene, clone size, CDR3 DNA, CDR3 protein. A D gene is named only where the DNA matches it firmly. Only part of the rows carry a size: once, few, many, or a class if the clone is expanded.

v_call: TRBV5-4
d_call: TRBD1
j_call: TRBJ2-7
clone_size: .
cdr3_nt: TGTGCCAGCAGCTTCCAAGACAGGGGATTTGACGAGCAGTACTTC
cdr3_aa: CASSFQDRGFDEQYF

v_call: TRBV4-2
d_call: .
j_call: TRBJ2-3
clone_size: .
cdr3_nt: TGTGCCAGCAGTTTTAGCACAGATACGCAGTATTTT
cdr3_aa: CASSFSTDTQYF

v_call: TRBV7-3
d_call: .
j_call: TRBJ1-1
clone_size: once
cdr3_nt: TGTGCCAGCAGTAATCCCAGGGAAGGGGTTGGAACTGAAGCTTTCTTT
cdr3_aa: CASSNPREGVGTEAFF

v_call: TRBV5-1
d_call: .
j_call: TRBJ2-7
clone_size: .
cdr3_nt: TGCGCCAGCAGCTTGGCTCCTACAGGGAACTACGAGCAGTACTTC
cdr3_aa: CASSLAPTGNYEQYF

v_call: TRBV4-2
d_call: .
j_call: TRBJ2-2
clone_size: .
cdr3_nt: TGTGCCAGCAGCCAAGGTTCCGGTGACACCGGGGAGCTGTTTTTT
cdr3_aa: CASSQGSGDTGELFF

v_call: TRBV5-5
d_call: .
j_call: TRBJ2-7
clone_size: .
cdr3_nt: TGTGCCAGCAGCTTGGTGGCAGGGGTCCGGAACGAGCAGTACTTC
cdr3_aa: CASSLVAGVRNEQYF

v_call: TRBV5-4
d_call: .
j_call: TRBJ2-3
clone_size: .
cdr3_nt: TGTGCCAGCAGCTCTGGGACACGCGGCACAGATACGCAGTATTTT
cdr3_aa: CASSSGTRGTDTQYF

v_call: TRBV29-1
d_call: .
j_call: TRBJ2-7
clone_size: .
cdr3_nt: TGCAGCGCCGGAGGGGGGGGGATGTACGAGCAGTACTTC
cdr3_aa: CSAGGGGMYEQYF

v_call: TRBV4-1
d_call: .
j_call: TRBJ2-3
clone_size: .
cdr3_nt: TGCGCCAGCAGCCAAGTCCTTACCACAGATACGCAGTATTTT
cdr3_aa: CASSQVLTTDTQYF

v_call: TRBV19
d_call: TRBD1
j_call: TRBJ1-2
clone_size: .
cdr3_nt: TGTGCCAGTACCACGCAGACAGGGGTTTCGGGCGGCTACACCTTC
cdr3_aa: CASTTQTGVSGGYTF